The 9 T cell receptor beta chains below all came from one sample that was sequenced in a study of beta chain features in type 1 diabetes. Findings and caveats of the study: Type 1 diabetes patients had moderately but significantly shorter TCRB CDR3s in all four CD4+ subsets.

No cognate antigen is known for these TCRs. Expressed TCRB transcripts were sequenced after all isolated RNA was converted to cDNA. Libraries were prepared by immunoSEQ multiplex PCR; TCRdb keeps only in-frame clonotypes and omits some of them. The profile shows under 300,000 clones, under 20% of them singletons. Source material: naive CD4+ T cells from blood. The receptors shown here come from a man aged 25 to 40 with type 1 diabetes.

A few counts support this clone. The rearrangement uses TRBV29-1 and TRBJ2-1; D may correspond to TRBD1 or TRBD2 (5 bases each). The germline gives CDR1 SQVTM, CDR2 ANQGSEA. V dropped 4 bases and J dropped 7 bases, with 14 bases sitting between them. The CDR3 is 13 residues long. This CDR3 reads CSVVAREWNEQFF. The CDR3 DNA reads as TGCAGCGTTGTGGCCAGGGAGTGGAATGAGCAGTTCTTC.

The chain's CDR3 is CASSDRTGEETQYF. DNA for the CDR3: TGTGCCAGCAGTGATAGGACGGGCGAAGAGACCCAGTACTTC. The rearrangement links TRBV2 to TRBJ2-5, with D unresolved. The CDR3 covers 14 residues. Germline assignment: CDR1 SNHLY and CDR2 FYNNEI. V lost 3 bases to trimming and J lost 3 bases, with 11 bases between them.

The rearrangement uses TRBV30 and TRBJ2-3, with D perhaps matching TRBD2 (5 bases). In germline, CDR1 is GTSNPN, CDR2 SVGIG (reference sequence). The V and J ends lost 0 bases and 1 base respectively, with 11 bases between them. The CDR3 loop spans 15 amino acids. CDR3 residues: CAWSVWLAGTDTQYF. CDR3 nucleotides: TGTGCCTGGAGTGTCTGGCTAGCTGGCACAGATACGCAGTATTTT. Variable domain in full (rest from reference TRBV30 and TRBJ2-3): SQTIHQWPATLVQPVGSPLSLECTVEGTSNPNLYWYRQAAGRGLQLLFYSVGIGQISSEVPQNLSASRPQDRQFILSSKKLLLSDSGFYLCAWSVWLAGTDTQYFGPGTRLTVL.

In its sample, this clone was seen a few times. The V call is TRBV7-2, the J call TRBJ2-5; D unclear. Germline V gene lookup returns CDR1 SGHTA and CDR2 FQGNSA. The CDR3 extends over 14 amino acids. V lost 4 bases and J 1 base, leaving 10 bases between the germline ends. The CDR3: CASSYRTSQETQYF. CDR3 sequence (DNA): TGTGCCAGCAGCTACAGAACATCCCAAGAGACCCAGTACTTC. The whole variable domain, filled in from reference TRBV7-2 and TRBJ2-5, reads GAGVSQSPSNKVTEKGKDVELRCDPISGHTALYWYRQSLGQGLEFLIYFQGNSAPDKSGLPSDRFSAERTGGSVSTLTIQRTQQEDSAVYLCASSYRTSQETQYFGPGTRLLVL.

The J gene is TRBJ1-1, the V gene TRBV30; D perhaps matches TRBD1 (6 bases). The CDR3 totals 14 residues. Germline values: CDR1 GTSNPN, CDR2 SVGIG (reference sequence). V shed 3 bases and J shed 3 bases, with 14 bases lying between them. In DNA form, the CDR3 reads TGTGCCTGGAGCGCCTTTGGACAGTACACTGAAGCTTTCTTT. Residues: CAWSAFGQYTEAFF.

The chain links TRBV18 to TRBJ1-2; D is undetermined. Between the trimmed V and J ends, which lost 3 bases and 5 bases, there was a span of 10 bases. Germline CDR1 KGHSH, CDR2 LQKENI. CDR3 length: 13 amino acids. The CDR3 sequence is CASSPPTVYGYTF. DNA for the CDR3: TGTGCCAGCTCACCCCCGACGGTTTATGGCTACACCTTC.

This clone came up a few times. J is TRBJ2-1 and V is TRBV5-1; TRBD2 aligns across 8 bases. CDR1 SGHRS and CDR2 YFSETQ come from the germline V gene. CDR3 length equals 15 residues. V was pared by 3 bases and J by 8 bases, with 10 bases of the junction left unmatched. CDR3 DNA: TGCGCCAGCAGCTACAGGACTAGCAGCAACGATGAGCAGTTCTTC. Residues: CASSYRTSSNDEQFF.

This clone turned up a few times. The rearrangement links TRBV7-3 to TRBJ1-2; a weak D match, TRBD1 (5 bases). With 2 bases removed from V and 8 bases from J, the gap between germline ends came to 12 bases. CDR1 and CDR2 from the germline V gene are SGHTA and FQGTGA. This CDR3 region has 13 residues. CDR3 protein: CASSLPGSWGYTF. The CDR3 DNA follows: TGTGCCAGCAGCTTACCAGGGTCTTGGGGCTACACCTTC.

The CDR3 region has the DNA TGTGCCAGCAGCGTGGAGAGCACGCAGTATTTT. This translates into CASSVESTQYF. This rearrangement joins TRBV9 to TRBJ2-3; D call uncertain. Trimming stripped 2 bases from V and 9 bases from J, with 7 bases between. Germline loops: CDR1 SGDLS, CDR2 YYNGEE. This CDR3 has 11 amino acids.